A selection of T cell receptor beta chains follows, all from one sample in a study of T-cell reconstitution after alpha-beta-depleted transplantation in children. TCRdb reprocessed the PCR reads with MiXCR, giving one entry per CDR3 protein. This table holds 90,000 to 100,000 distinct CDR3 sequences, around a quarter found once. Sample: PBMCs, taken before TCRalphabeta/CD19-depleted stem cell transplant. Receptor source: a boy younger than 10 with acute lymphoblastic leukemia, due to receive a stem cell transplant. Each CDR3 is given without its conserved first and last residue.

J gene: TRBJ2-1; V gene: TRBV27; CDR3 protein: ASSPYSGGAGPYNEQF
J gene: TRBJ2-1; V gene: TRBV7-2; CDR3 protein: ASSTLSGRPF
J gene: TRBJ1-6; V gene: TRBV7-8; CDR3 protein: ASSLGFSVGTGNSPLH
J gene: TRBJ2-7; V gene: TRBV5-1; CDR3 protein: ASSLTLAEGNYEQY
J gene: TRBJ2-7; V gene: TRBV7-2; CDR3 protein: ASSLLGGLNEQY
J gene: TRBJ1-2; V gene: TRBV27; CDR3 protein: ASSFTGTNYGYT
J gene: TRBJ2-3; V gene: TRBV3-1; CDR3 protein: ASSPFRAQRGDTQY
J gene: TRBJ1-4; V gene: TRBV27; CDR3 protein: ASSPAGQNEKLF
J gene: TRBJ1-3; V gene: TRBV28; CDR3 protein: ASSEGQIQNTIY
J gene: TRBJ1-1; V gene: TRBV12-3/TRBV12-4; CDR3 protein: AATGGSDTEAF
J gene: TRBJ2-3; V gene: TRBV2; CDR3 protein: ASRILAGLTQY
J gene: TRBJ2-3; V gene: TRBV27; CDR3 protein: ASSGHPDTQY
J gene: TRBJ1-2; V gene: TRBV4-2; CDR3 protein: ASRQSDYGYT
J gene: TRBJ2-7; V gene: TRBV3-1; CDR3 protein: ASSQERRTLH
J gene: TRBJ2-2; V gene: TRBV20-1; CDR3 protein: SAISPGQGGTGELF
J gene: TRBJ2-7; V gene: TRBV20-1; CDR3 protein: SARSGGSYEQY
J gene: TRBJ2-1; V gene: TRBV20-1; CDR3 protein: SAGLAGGNEQF
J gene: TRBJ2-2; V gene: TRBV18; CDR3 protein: ASSVDRQGVRGELF
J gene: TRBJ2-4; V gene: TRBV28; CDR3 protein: ASSNLGQGQNIQY
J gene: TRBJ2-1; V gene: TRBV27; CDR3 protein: ASSLRLAGPNEQF
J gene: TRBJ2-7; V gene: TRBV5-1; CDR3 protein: ASRKWQVEDEQY
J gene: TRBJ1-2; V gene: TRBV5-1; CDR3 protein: ASSRQGAPRDGYT
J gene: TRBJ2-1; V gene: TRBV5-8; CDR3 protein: ASSGVLTSGLIDEQF
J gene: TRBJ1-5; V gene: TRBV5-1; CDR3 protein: ASSLVGGRQPQH
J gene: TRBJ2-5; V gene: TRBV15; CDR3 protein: ATSEPDRVLFETQY
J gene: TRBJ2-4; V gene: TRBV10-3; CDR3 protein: AIRGAGENIQY
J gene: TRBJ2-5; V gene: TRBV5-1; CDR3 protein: ASSFSPPRDSQETQY
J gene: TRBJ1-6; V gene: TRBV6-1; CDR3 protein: ASRQGGNNSPLH
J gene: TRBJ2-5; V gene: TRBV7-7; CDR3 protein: ASSLGLAGVRTVETQY
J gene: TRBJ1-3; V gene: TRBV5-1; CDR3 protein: ASSLESGSTIY
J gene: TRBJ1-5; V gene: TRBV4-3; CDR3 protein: ASSQGRGWSQPQH
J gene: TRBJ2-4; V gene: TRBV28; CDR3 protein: ASRGDLAKNIQY
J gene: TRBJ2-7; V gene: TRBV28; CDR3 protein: ASSFRSGSQSYEQY
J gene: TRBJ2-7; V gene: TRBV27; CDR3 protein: ASSSGTYYEQY
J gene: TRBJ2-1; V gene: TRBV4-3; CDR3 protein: ASSQGDYTYNEQF
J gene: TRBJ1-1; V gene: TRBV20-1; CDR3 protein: SARSGDNTEAF
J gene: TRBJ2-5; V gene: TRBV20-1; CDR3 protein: GYRGPEETQY
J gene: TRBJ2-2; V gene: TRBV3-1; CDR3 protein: ASSQVARSGGKDAGELF
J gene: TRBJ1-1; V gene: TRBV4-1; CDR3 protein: ASIQGTEAF
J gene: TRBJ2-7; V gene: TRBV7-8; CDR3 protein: ASRRHSLYEQY
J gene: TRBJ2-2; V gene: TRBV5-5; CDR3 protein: ASSLLASTGELF
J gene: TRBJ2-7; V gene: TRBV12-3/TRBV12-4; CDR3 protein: ASSLHPSGDYEQY